The source of this T cell receptor (beta chain) is a study of blood T cells in healthy people across ages. Findings and limits, study-wide: Naive CD4+ cells and diversity were both higher in long-lived donors than in aged donors.

Germline assignment: CDR1 SGHTA and CDR2 FQGTGA. The CDR3 length is 15 residues. V lost 5 bases to trimming and J lost 5 bases; unmatched junction nucleotides: 10. A second about 7 to 12 cycle PCR used barcoded and J-beta primers. MiXCR, run by TCRdb on the 5' RACE reads, gives a single entry per CDR3 protein. Of about 900,000 distinct CDR3 sequences listed, under 50% are singletons. This clonotype was counted only a few times. The antigen is not known. The clonotype was recovered from a man in his thirties or forties in good health. J is TRBJ2-3 and V is TRBV7-3; 7 nucleotides agree with TRBD1. Sequences were obtained from blood. CDR3 amino acids: CASSPSRQGRDTQYF. The CDR3 DNA follows: TGTGCCAGCAGCCCAAGTAGACAGGGACGAGATACGCAGTATTTT.